The present entry profiles one T cell receptor (beta chain) with its context. This record belongs to a study of T cells after yellow fever vaccination. V lost 2 bases and J 7 bases, leaving 12 bases between the germline ends. The germline CDR1 and CDR2 sequences are SGHVS and FNYEAQ. There are 14 residues in the CDR3. From the 5' RACE reads, TCRdb called clonotypes with MiXCR, one entry per CDR3 protein. The top ten hold 15% to 20% of the sample, which has fewer than 500,000 distinct CDR3 sequences, roughly a sixth seen once. J is TRBJ2-1 and V is TRBV7-6, with D unresolved. The sequence derives from a man aged 18 to 30 who received the YFV17D yellow fever vaccine. The sequencing here drew on PBMCs, taken before the yellow fever booster vaccination. As DNA, the CDR3 is TGTGCCAGCAGCTTACCTGTCAGAGAGAATGAGCAGTTCTTC. It encodes CASSLPVRENEQFF.